The clone carrying this TCR beta chain was seen more than once but under ten times. The antigen is unknown. The data were obtained in a study of T cells in Graves' hyperthyroidism and ophthalmopathy. Turning to the study itself: Peripheral blood was secured at the point of initial diagnosis, before any treatment.

CDR3 length: 16 residues. The ends were cut back, 4 bases at V and 7 bases at J, with 22 bases in the middle. Germline-derived CDR1 and CDR2 are MNHEY and SVGEGT. General study results and limits: For ophthalmopathy, model prediction preceded onset by a median roughly 6.3 months. Blood held most thyroid clonotypes expanded above 0.001 frequency.

Template material for amplifying TCR beta CDR3 regions consisted of RNA transcripts. A set of HTBI primers served as the primers for a first-round RT-PCR of the TCR CDR3. TCRdb re-derived calls from the multiplex PCR reads in MiXCR, one entry per CDR3 protein. The sample lists approximately 600,000 distinct CDR3 sequences; less than 25% were seen once. Patients with ophthalmopathy all had a Clinical Activity Score of at least 3, a NOSPECS grade of at least 4 and duration under 3 months. Input material: blood. The chain uses TRBV6-2 or TRBV6-3 and TRBJ1-2; D uncertain. The receptor was isolated from a man under 40 with Graves' ophthalmopathy. The CDR3 protein is CASSSITIQDPAGYTF. CDR3 nucleotides: TGTGCCAGCAGTTCGATAACTATCCAGGATCCGGCTGGCTACACCTTC.